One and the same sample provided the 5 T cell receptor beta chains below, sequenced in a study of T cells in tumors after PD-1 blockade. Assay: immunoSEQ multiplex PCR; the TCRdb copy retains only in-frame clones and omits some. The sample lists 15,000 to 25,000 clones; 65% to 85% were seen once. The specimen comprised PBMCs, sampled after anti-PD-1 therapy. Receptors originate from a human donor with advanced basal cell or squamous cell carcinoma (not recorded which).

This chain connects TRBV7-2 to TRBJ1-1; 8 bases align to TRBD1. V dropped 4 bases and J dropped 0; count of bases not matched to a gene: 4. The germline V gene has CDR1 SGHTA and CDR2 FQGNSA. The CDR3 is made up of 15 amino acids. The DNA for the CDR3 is TGTGCCAGCAGCTGGGACAGGAGGCTGAACACTGAAGCTTTCTTT. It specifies CASSWDRRLNTEAFF.

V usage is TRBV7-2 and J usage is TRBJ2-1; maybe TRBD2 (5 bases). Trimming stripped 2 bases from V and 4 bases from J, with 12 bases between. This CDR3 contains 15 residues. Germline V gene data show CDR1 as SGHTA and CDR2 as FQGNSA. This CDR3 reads CASSLRRLPYNEQFF. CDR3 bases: TGTGCCAGCAGCTTACGGAGGCTCCCTTACAATGAGCAGTTCTTC. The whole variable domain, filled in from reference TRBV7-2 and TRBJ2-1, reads GAGVSQSPSNKVTEKGKDVELRCDPISGHTALYWYRQSLGQGLEFLIYFQGNSAPDKSGLPSDRFSAERTGGSVSTLTIQRTQQEDSAVYLCASSLRRLPYNEQFFGPGTRLTVL.

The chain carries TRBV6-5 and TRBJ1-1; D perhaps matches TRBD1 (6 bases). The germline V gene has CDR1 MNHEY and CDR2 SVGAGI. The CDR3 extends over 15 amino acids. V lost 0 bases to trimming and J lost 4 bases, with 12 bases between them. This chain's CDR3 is CASSYSFQGRTEAFF. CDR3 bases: TGTGCCAGCAGTTACTCGTTCCAGGGGCGCACTGAAGCTTTCTTT.

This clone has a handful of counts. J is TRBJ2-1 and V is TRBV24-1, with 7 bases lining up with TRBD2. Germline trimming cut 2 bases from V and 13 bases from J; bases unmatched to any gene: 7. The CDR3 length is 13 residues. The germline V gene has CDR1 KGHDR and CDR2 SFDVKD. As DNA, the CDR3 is TGTGCCACCAGTGATTCCGGGACTATGAGTCAGTTCTTC. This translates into CATSDSGTMSQFF.

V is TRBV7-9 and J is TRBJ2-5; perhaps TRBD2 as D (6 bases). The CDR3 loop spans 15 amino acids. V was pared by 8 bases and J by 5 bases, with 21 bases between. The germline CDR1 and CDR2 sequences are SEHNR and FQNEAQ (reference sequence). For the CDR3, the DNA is TGTGCCAGCCTTACCACCACGGGAGAACGGGAGACCCAGTACTTC. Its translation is CASLTTTGERETQYF.